Listed below are T cell receptor beta chains from one sample, sequenced in a study of cytomegalovirus exposure and HLA in healthy donors. Libraries were prepared by immunoSEQ multiplex PCR; TCRdb keeps only in-frame clonotypes and omits some of them. The sample records approximately 140,000 clones, over 70% being singletons. The specimen sequenced was PBMCs. These receptors were collected from a middle-aged man in good health and CMV-seropositive. Each CDR3 is given with its conserved first and last residue. The D gene is left open where the match is weak.

TRBJ2-5 TRBV5-1 TRBD1 TGCGCCAGCAGCACGGATTCCCCCCAGTCCAGGGGGCTGGAGACCCAGTACTTC CASSTDSPQSRGLETQYF
TRBJ2-7 TRBV7-2 TRBD1 TGTGCCAGCAGCTCCTCCTTAGACCGGGACAGGCAACCCTACGAGCAGTACTTC CASSSSLDRDRQPYEQYF
TRBJ2-2 TRBV7-9 TRBD1 TGTGCCAGCAGTACAGGGGTCGGGGAGCTGTTTTTT CASSTGVGELFF
TRBJ2-6 TRBV28 NA TGTGCCAGCAGCCCGAACGGGTCTGGGGCCAACGTCCTGACTTTC CASSPNGSGANVLTF
TRBJ1-2 TRBV6-5 TRBD1 TGTGCCAGCAGTTACGACAGGGGGCGCGGAGGCTACACCTTC CASSYDRGRGGYTF
TRBJ1-2 TRBV4-1 NA TGCGCCAGCAGCCAAGCCTTTGATGACAAGTTCTATGGCTACACCTTC CASSQAFDDKFYGYTF
TRBJ2-5 TRBV5-4 TRBD2 TGTGCCAGCAGCGGGGGGGGTTATCAAGAGACCCAGTACTTC CASSGGGYQETQYF
TRBJ2-5 TRBV28 TRBD2 TGTGCCAGCAGTTTTACTAGCGGGAGTGGAAAGACCCAGTACTTC CASSFTSGSGKTQYF
TRBJ1-2 TRBV7-2 NA TGTGCCAGCAGCTTGAGTTTCGATAACTATGGCTACACCTTC CASSLSFDNYGYTF
TRBJ2-6 TRBV9 TRBD1 TGTGCCAGCAGCGTAGTACCTATGGGATGGACAGGGGGCGAGAGAGGGGCCAACGTCCTGACTTTC CASSVVPMGWTGGERGANVLTF
TRBJ1-2 TRBV18 NA TGTGCCAGCTCACCATACGTCGTCAGGGAAGAATTTGGCTACACCTTC CASSPYVVREEFGYTF
TRBJ2-5 TRBV10-1 NA TGCGCCAGCAGTGAGTCGAAGATCCTAGCGAAGACAGAGACCCAGTACTTC CASSESKILAKTETQYF
TRBJ2-1 TRBV29-1 TRBD2 TGCAGCGTCCCCCTCCCTAGCGGGGAGTACAATGAGCAGTTCTTC CSVPLPSGEYNEQFF
TRBJ2-1 TRBV2 TRBD2 TGTGCCAGCAGTGAAGGCGGGAGATCCTACAATGAGCAGTTCTTC CASSEGGRSYNEQFF
TRBJ2-7 TRBV29-1 NA TGCAGCGTCAAGGACAAATACTACGAGCAGTACTTC CSVKDKYYEQYF
TRBJ2-1 TRBV19 NA TGTGCCAGTACTCCCTTAGTCCTGGGTACCCCGGGATACAATGAGCAGTTCTTC CASTPLVLGTPGYNEQFF
TRBJ2-3 TRBV9 NA TGTGCCAGCAGCAGGGGGTGGAGCACAGATACGCAGTATTTT CASSRGWSTDTQYF
TRBJ2-7 TRBV15 NA TGTGCCACCAGCACGGGGCCGGACAGATTGAACTACGAGCAGTACTTC CATSTGPDRLNYEQYF
TRBJ2-7 TRBV9 TRBD1 TGTGCCAGCAGCCCAGCCGGGACAGACCTTAACTCCTACGAGCAGTACTTC CASSPAGTDLNSYEQYF
TRBJ2-3 TRBV5-1 NA TGCGCCAGCAGCTTAAGGGGGGGGGCCGGTGTGAATACGCAGTATTTT CASSLRGGAGVNTQYF
TRBJ2-1 TRBV5-1 NA TGCGCCAGCAGCCTTAGAGGGGGGACAGCATCCTACAATGAGCAGTTCTTC CASSLRGGTASYNEQFF
TRBJ2-7 TRBV11-2 NA TGTGCCAGCAGCCAACAGTGGTCCGGGGACGAGCAGTACTTC CASSQQWSGDEQYF